The 16 T cell receptor beta chains reported below all come from one sample, sequenced in a study of T cells in Graves' hyperthyroidism and ophthalmopathy. Amplified regions were TCR beta CDR3 sequences from RNA transcripts. First-round RT-PCR with HTBI primers amplified the TCR CDR3 region. TCRdb reprocessed the multiplex PCR reads via MiXCR and lists one record per CDR3 protein. The sample contains about 400,000 distinct CDR3 sequences, approximately 15% of which appear only once. The sequenced material came from blood. The origin of the receptors is a young woman with Graves' hyperthyroidism that later progressed to Graves' ophthalmopathy.

At least ten counts were recorded for this clonotype. The V and J genes are TRBV20-1 and TRBJ2-1, with D tentatively TRBD1 (6 bases). V was trimmed by 2 bases and J by 4 bases, leaving 9 bases between them. The CDR3 runs to 13 residues. CDR1 is DFQATT and CDR2 is SNEGSKA in the germline V gene (reference sequence). CDR3 DNA: TGCAGTGCTAGAATTACAGGGTACAATGAGCAGTTCTTC. Residues: CSARITGYNEQFF.

This chain links TRBV27 with TRBJ2-7, with D possibly matching TRBD1 (5 bases). V was pared by 7 bases and J by 6 bases, with 16 bases between. The germline V gene encodes CDR1 MNHEY and CDR2 SMNVEV (reference sequence). This CDR3 contains 13 residues. CDR3: CASIGPRVSEQYF. The CDR3 DNA is TGTGCCAGCATCGGGCCCAGGGTTAGCGAGCAGTACTTC.

This clonotype was counted only a few times. The chain recombines TRBV6-5 with TRBJ2-3; 7 nucleotides match TRBD1. The ends lost 2 bases at V and 2 bases at J; junction bases unmatched: 13. Per germline, CDR1 MNHEY and CDR2 SVGAGI. This CDR3 spans 18 amino acids. In DNA, the CDR3 is TGTGCCAGCAGTTACCCGACAGGGTCCAGCCGTTACACAGATACGCAGTATTTT. Amino acid sequence: CASSYPTGSSRYTDTQYF.

V gene TRBV27 combines with J gene TRBJ2-7, with 10 bases identical to TRBD2. Looked up from germline, CDR1 is MNHEY and CDR2 is SMNVEV (reference sequence). This CDR3 has 15 amino acids. The V segment lost 2 bases and the J segment 4 bases; nucleotides outside the gene matches: 5. CDR3 amino acids: CASSLSLAGVYEQYF. The CDR3 region has the DNA TGTGCCAGCAGTTTAAGCCTAGCGGGAGTTTACGAGCAGTACTTC.

Concerning this clonotype: A much larger clone sits a single nucleotide away, making a read error possible. This chain links TRBV7-2 with TRBJ2-3, with a possible D match to TRBD2 (6 bases). This CDR3 comprises 17 residues. Germline V gene sequence: CDR1 SGHTA, CDR2 FQGNSA. CDR3 DNA: TGTGCCAGCAGCTTATGGGGGACTCTCCCAATCACAGGTACGCAGTATTTT. It is translated as CASSLWGTLPITGTQYF.

This clonotype has only a few counts. V usage is TRBV6-2 or TRBV6-3 and J usage is TRBJ2-7, with TRBD2 identical over 8 bases. CDR1 and CDR2 from the germline V gene are MNHEY and SVGEGT. The CDR3 sequence is 12 residues long. Germline trimming cut 2 bases from V and 7 bases from J; bases unmatched to any gene: 1. The CDR3 DNA is TGTGCCAGCAGTTACGGCGGGGGGGAGCAGTACTTC. Encoded protein: CASSYGGGEQYF.

V and J are TRBV6-1 and TRBJ1-2, with D perhaps matching TRBD1 (6 bases). Germline values: CDR1 MNHNS, CDR2 SASEGT. The CDR3 is made up of 13 amino acids. V was pared by 6 bases and J by 6 bases, with 14 bases between. This CDR3 is CASRLQGVNGYTF. DNA for the CDR3: TGTGCCAGCAGGTTACAGGGTGTCAATGGCTACACCTTC.

This clonotype was seen only a few times. The V gene is TRBV7-9, the J gene TRBJ2-7; D is possibly TRBD1 (5 bases). Trimming shortened V by 0 bases and J by 1 base, and 10 bases separated the two germline ends. This CDR3 is built from 15 residues. CDR1 is SEHNR, CDR2 FQNEAQ, per germline (reference sequence). This chain's CDR3 is CASSLAGPYSYEQYF. The CDR3 DNA reads as TGTGCCAGCAGCTTAGCGGGGCCGTATTCCTACGAGCAGTACTTC.

CDR3 amino acids: CASSATTGKGAYEQYF. For the CDR3, the DNA is TGTGCCAGCAGCGCTACGACAGGGAAGGGGGCCTACGAGCAGTACTTC. The rearrangement joins TRBV9 to TRBJ2-7; 7 bases are a match to TRBD1. This CDR3 has 16 amino acids. Germline CDR1 SGDLS, CDR2 YYNGEE. The V and J ends lost 3 bases and 2 bases, in that order; junction bases with no gene match: 11.

The gene calls are TRBV10-1 and TRBJ2-1; no clear D. This CDR3 spans 14 amino acids. Germline V gene lookup returns CDR1 WNHNN and CDR2 SYGVQD (reference sequence). V was shortened by 3 bases and J by 8 bases, with 14 bases between the two germline ends. In DNA, the CDR3 is TGCGCCAGCAGTGAAACAAGGCGGATGGATGAGCAGTTCTTC. It specifies CASSETRRMDEQFF.

On this clonotype itself: A read error may be the cause here, since a much bigger clone is one base away. This chain uses TRBV20-1 with TRBJ2-7; D is perhaps TRBD1 (5 bases). TRBJ2-1 explains the end of the DNA better; the J call may be wrong. The CDR3 runs 13 residues. In germline, CDR1 is DFQATT, CDR2 SNEGSKA (reference sequence). This CDR3 reads CSARAGMTYEQFF. CDR3 bases: TGCAGTGCTAGGGCAGGGATGACCTACGAGCAGTTCTTC.

This clonotype was recorded many times. The V call is TRBV29-1, the J call TRBJ1-5, with 8 bases matching TRBD1. CDR3 length: 13 amino acids. V was clipped by 6 bases and J by 4 bases; unmatched bases: 5. From germline, CDR1 is SQVTM and CDR2 ANQGSEA. The CDR3 loop reads CSVGQGRNQPQHF. The CDR3 DNA reads TGCAGCGTAGGACAGGGTCGGAATCAGCCCCAGCATTTT.

This chain links TRBV28 with TRBJ2-1, with TRBD2 matching over 15 bases. CDR3 length equals 16 residues. V shed 7 bases, J shed 8 bases, and the junction held 9 bases outside the gene matches. CDR1 and CDR2 (germline): MDHEN, SYDVKM. CDR3 bases: TGTGCCAGCACCGGACTAGCGGGAGGGGGGGTCTATGAGCAGTTCTTC. Its translation is CASTGLAGGGVYEQFF.

This clonotype came up many times. This rearrangement joins TRBV6-5 to TRBJ2-7, with no clear D. Germline loops: CDR1 MNHEY, CDR2 SVGAGI. CDR3 size: 13 residues. The V end lost 0 bases, the J end lost 3 bases, and 6 bases lay between the germline ends. The CDR3 here is CASSYSRDYEQYF. DNA for the CDR3: TGTGCCAGCAGTTACTCGCGCGACTACGAGCAGTACTTC.

A word on this clonotype: Possible read error: a much larger clone is one base away. J is TRBJ1-5 and V is TRBV28; D perhaps matches TRBD2 (5 bases). The DNA end is more similar to TRBJ2-3, so the J call may be wrong. CDR1 is MDHEN, CDR2 SYDVKM, per germline. The CDR3 is 14 residues long. The CDR3 sequence is CASSWERGNQPQYF. As DNA, the CDR3 is TGTGCCAGCAGTTGGGAGCGAGGCAATCAGCCCCAGTATTTT.

The rearrangement links TRBV4-3 to TRBJ1-6, with 7 bases fitting TRBD1. CDR1 LGHNA and CDR2 YSLEER come from the germline V gene. Germline trimming cut 2 bases from V and 7 bases from J; bases unmatched to any gene: 17. The CDR3 spans 19 residues. The DNA of the CDR3 is TGCGCCAGCAGCCAATTCGACAGGGTTTCGATGTGGAGGAATTCACCCCTCCACTTT. Translating gives CASSQFDRVSMWRNSPLHF.